What follows are 5 T cell receptor beta chains derived from one specimen sequenced in a study of T cell changes during pregnancy in multiple sclerosis (dated by TCRdb to the late 2010s). Libraries were prepared through the immunoSEQ multiplex PCR assay. This immuneACCESS table, as held by TCRdb, lists in-frame sequences with V and J called but not all clones. Of the missing ones, under half trace to an unresolved V gene in checked studies; the others have no known cause. This sample is represented by some 100,000 clones; 85% to 95% of them were singletons. About 1.3% of the sample rests with the top ten. This specimen was peripheral blood, taken in the second trimester of pregnancy. The receptors originated from a female donor with multiple sclerosis, enrolled in a pregnancy study.

J is TRBJ1-4 and V is TRBV7-9; 7 bases are shared with TRBD1. This CDR3 spans 15 amino acids. The V and J ends lost 4 bases and 8 bases, in that order; junction bases with no gene match: 10. Germline lookup yields CDR1 SEHNR and CDR2 FQNEAQ (reference sequence). The CDR3 nucleotides are TGTGCCAGCAGCTCCCCAGGGGGAAGGTTGGAAAAACTGTTTTTT. Residues: CASSSPGGRLEKLFF.

This chain links TRBV5-1 with TRBJ2-7, with TRBD1 as a possible D gene (7 bases). V shed 1 base and J shed 1 base, with 12 bases lying between them. Germline CDR1 and CDR2: SGHRS and YFSETQ. The CDR3 totals 15 residues. The CDR3 region is CASSLRGDSSYEQYF. The CDR3 bases are TGCGCCAGCAGCTTGAGGGGGGACAGTTCCTACGAGCAGTACTTC.

The chain uses TRBV19 and TRBJ1-5, with 7 bases aligning to TRBD1. J lost 4 bases, V lost 1 base, and 1 base had no gene match. This CDR3 region has 14 residues. The germline V gene encodes CDR1 LNHDA and CDR2 SQIVND (reference sequence). CDR3 in DNA: TGTGCCAGTAGTATAGTACAGGGGAATCAGCCCCAGCATTTT. This gives the protein CASSIVQGNQPQHF.

The genes are TRBV19 and TRBJ1-2; D not certain. The CDR3 spans 14 residues. V was cut by 6 bases and J by 7 bases, with 18 bases left in between. CDR1 and CDR2 (germline): LNHDA, SQIVND (reference sequence). The CDR3 sequence: CASSILEGLGGYTF. The CDR3 nucleotides read TGTGCCAGTAGCATCCTCGAGGGATTGGGTGGCTACACCTTC.

The chain joins TRBV9 to TRBJ1-2, with D maybe TRBD1 (6 bases). Trimming removed 0 bases from V and 0 bases from J, with 18 bases in between. This CDR3 region has 18 residues. Per the germline V gene, CDR1 is SGDLS and CDR2 is YYNGEE. This CDR3 is CASSVASPGQTPNYGYTF. DNA for the CDR3: TGTGCCAGCAGCGTAGCCAGCCCTGGACAGACCCCTAACTATGGCTACACCTTC.